The rows below give T cell receptor beta chains drawn from one sample of a study of T cell changes during pregnancy in multiple sclerosis. Assay used: immunoSEQ multiplex PCR; TCRdb lists only in-frame clones, some missing. The table lists 20,000 to 25,000 clones, 80% to 90% of them singletons, with about 5.3% in the top ten. This specimen was CD8+ T cells from peripheral blood mononuclear cells, taken in the second trimester of pregnancy. These TCRs come from a female donor in good health, enrolled as a control in a pregnancy study. Each CDR3 is given with its conserved first and last residue. A D gene is named only where the DNA matches it firmly. Size is omitted from some rows. Given values are once, few, many or a class for expanded clones.

abundance	j_gene	d_gene	v_gene	CDR3nt	CDR3aa
NA	TRBJ1-1	NA	TRBV6-5	TGTGCCAGCAGATCTACAGGGTCGAACACTGAAGCTTTCTTT	CASRSTGSNTEAFF
once	TRBJ2-1	NA	TRBV5-1	TGCGCCAGCAGCCCGGATGCTAGGGGCAATGAGCAGTTCTTC	CASSPDARGNEQFF
NA	TRBJ1-1	NA	TRBV4-1	TGCGCCAGCAGCCAAAAAGGAGTGAACACTGAAGCTTTCTTT	CASSQKGVNTEAFF
NA	TRBJ2-1	TRBD2	TRBV6-5	TGTGCCAGCAGTGGAGTAGCGGGAGGGCCCCATGAGCAGTTCTTC	CASSGVAGGPHEQFF
NA	TRBJ2-1	TRBD2	TRBV4-2	TGTGCCAGCAGCCAAGATGGGGAACCGGGACTAGCGGTCCGCAATGAGCAGTTCTTC	CASSQDGEPGLAVRNEQFF
once	TRBJ2-1	NA	TRBV9	TGTGCCAGCAGCCTAGTGGGGCAAACTTACAATGAGCAGTTCTTC	CASSLVGQTYNEQFF
NA	TRBJ2-1	TRBD2	TRBV6-4	TGTGCCAGCAGTGAACTAGCGGGTGACACCAATGAGCAGTTCTTC	CASSELAGDTNEQFF
NA	TRBJ1-1	NA	TRBV7-2	TGTGCCAGCAGCTTAGTTGCGGTAACTGAAGCTTTCTTT	CASSLVAVTEAFF
NA	TRBJ1-1	NA	TRBV19	TGTGCCAGTAGTATGACGGCCGGGGGTAACACTGAAGCTTTCTTT	CASSMTAGGNTEAFF
NA	TRBJ2-3	TRBD2	TRBV27	TGTGCCAGCAGTCCACTAGGGGAGGGAACAGATACGCAGTATTTT	CASSPLGEGTDTQYF
NA	TRBJ2-1	TRBD2	TRBV6-4	TGTGCCAGCAGTGAGACTAGCGGCTCCTACAATGAGCAGTTCTTC	CASSETSGSYNEQFF
NA	TRBJ2-7	TRBD1	TRBV6-1	TGTGCCAGCAGTGAAGTGGGACAGATCTACGAGCAGTACTTC	CASSEVGQIYEQYF
NA	TRBJ1-6	NA	TRBV28	TGTGCCAGCAGTTACCGACAGGAATATAATTCACCCCTCCACTTT	CASSYRQEYNSPLHF
NA	TRBJ2-1	NA	TRBV4-1	TGCGCCAGCAGCCACAGGGGACAAAGCTCCTACAATGAGCAGTTCTTC	CASSHRGQSSYNEQFF
once	TRBJ2-5	NA	TRBV5-1	TGCGCCAGCAGCTTGGGGTCTCAGGCTAGCCAAGGGACCCAGTACTTC	CASSLGSQASQGTQYF
medium-sized	TRBJ1-1	TRBD1	TRBV28	TGTGCCAGCAGTTTTGCAGGAGGGACAGAGAACACTGAAGCTTTCTTT	CASSFAGGTENTEAFF
NA	TRBJ2-7	NA	TRBV5-1	TGCGCCAGCAGCTTGGCTCGAGTCGGGGGTCAATACGAGCAGTACTTC	CASSLARVGGQYEQYF
few	TRBJ2-7	NA	TRBV5-6	TGTGCCAGCAGCTTGTATGGAGGGGACGAGCAGTACTTC	CASSLYGGDEQYF
NA	TRBJ2-1	NA	TRBV9	TGTGCCAGCAGCGTTACAGGGTTGGATGAGCAGTTCTTC	CASSVTGLDEQFF
NA	TRBJ2-1	TRBD2	TRBV19	TGTGCCAGTTCTGGACTAGCGGGCCTGTACCCGATCCGGAATGAGCAGTTCTTC	CASSGLAGLYPIRNEQFF
once	TRBJ2-1	NA	TRBV9	TGTGCCAGCAAAGCTTCTGGACTACCCTGGGATGAGCAGTTCTTC	CASKASGLPWDEQFF
few	TRBJ2-1	TRBD2	TRBV27	TGTGCCAGCAGTTGGGGGGGGGTCGACAATGAGCAGTTCTTC	CASSWGGVDNEQFF
NA	TRBJ2-7	TRBD2	TRBV28	TGTGCCAGCAGTTTATCGGCTAGCGGCTACGAGCAGTACTTC	CASSLSASGYEQYF
NA	TRBJ1-5	NA	TRBV7-8	TGTGCCAGCAGCAGAGGGGCAGGGGATAACAATCAGCCCCAGCATTTT	CASSRGAGDNNQPQHF
once	TRBJ2-7	TRBD2	TRBV7-2	TGTGCCAGCAGCTCGTCTCTAGCGGGGTCGTGGGAGCAGTACTTC	CASSSSLAGSWEQYF
NA	TRBJ2-5	NA	TRBV9	TGTGCCAGCAGCGTAGCTGATGGCGCGGGAAAAGAGACCCAGTACTTC	CASSVADGAGKETQYF
NA	TRBJ1-5	NA	TRBV28	TGTGCCAGCAGTCGGACAGTTGATCAGCCCCAGCATTTT	CASSRTVDQPQHF
once	TRBJ1-1	NA	TRBV30	TGTGCCTGGAGTGTTGGCCAGGGGCCTGAAGCTTTCTTT	CAWSVGQGPEAFF
NA	TRBJ2-5	NA	TRBV4-3	TGCGCCAGCAGCCAAGGACGTGGCAGGGAGACCCAGTACTTC	CASSQGRGRETQYF
NA	TRBJ1-1	NA	TRBV6-6	TGTGCCAGCAGTTCCCTCACTGAAGCTTTCTTT	CASSSLTEAFF
NA	TRBJ2-2	NA	TRBV9	TGTGCCAGCAGCCCTCGGCGGGCGAACACCGGGGAGCTGTTTTTT	CASSPRRANTGELFF
NA	TRBJ2-2	NA	TRBV15	TGTGCCACCAGCAGATCCCTAGTGTCCGGGGAGCTGTTTTTT	CATSRSLVSGELFF
NA	TRBJ2-7	TRBD2	TRBV5-1	TGCGCCAGCAGCTCACCTACAGGGGGCTTTGGACTAGCGGGAGACCACGAGCAGTACTTC	CASSSPTGGFGLAGDHEQYF
once	TRBJ1-1	TRBD1	TRBV4-3	TGCGCCAGCAGCCCAGACAGGGGGCTTCCGACTGAAGCTTTCTTT	CASSPDRGLPTEAFF
NA	TRBJ2-7	TRBD2	TRBV13	TGTGCCAGCAGCTCCGGACTAGGCTCCTACGAGCAGTACTTC	CASSSGLGSYEQYF
NA	TRBJ2-1	NA	TRBV27	TGTGCCAGCAGTTTGAGGGACTCGGTGAATGAGCAGTTCTTC	CASSLRDSVNEQFF